The 29 T cell receptor beta chains reported below all come from one sample, sequenced in a study of T cell repertoires in cytomegalovirus infection. Via MiXCR, TCRdb re-called the reads, giving one row per CDR3 protein. The sample lists approximately 76,000 distinct CDR3 sequences, approximately 3.7% occurring once. Material for sequencing was PBMCs. The receptors originated from a human donor in good health (CMV status not recorded). Some clones in this sample may be carry-over from other donors' samples.

Points on this clonotype: The conserved phenylalanine or tryptophan is not found at the CDR3 terminus, so this likely reflects a read error. V gene TRBV6-5 combines with J gene TRBJ2-3, with 7 bases aligning to TRBD2. CDR1 and CDR2 (germline): MNHEY, SVGAGI. CDR3 length equals 16 residues. V was pared by 0 bases and J by 3 bases, with 6 bases of the junction left unmatched. The CDR3 coding sequence is TGTGCCAGCAGTTACTCGGATAAAGCGGGGACAGATACGCAGTATGTT. Protein product: CASSYSDKAGTDTQYV.

This clonotype was observed at least ten times. The chain employs TRBV28 and TRBJ1-5; D might be TRBD1 (5 bases). There are 13 residues in the CDR3. Per germline, CDR1 MDHEN and CDR2 SYDVKM. Trimming pared 5 bases from V and 7 bases from J, leaving 12 bases between. CDR3 region: CASSLGTKQPQHF. The CDR3 DNA follows: TGTGCCAGCAGTCTCGGGACGAAACAGCCCCAGCATTTT.

This clonotype has a count of ten or more. This sequence joins TRBV7-2 and TRBJ2-1; D is ambiguous. This CDR3 region has 12 residues. Germline V gene sequence: CDR1 SGHTA, CDR2 FQGNSA. V was pared by 3 bases and J by 5 bases, with 5 bases between. CDR3 sequence (DNA): TGTGCCAGCAGCTTTGTCCACAATGAGCAGTTCTTC. Translation gives CASSFVHNEQFF.

In its sample, this clonotype is medium-sized. The chain joins TRBV20-1 to TRBJ1-2; D is uncertain. V lost 3 bases and J lost 0, with 20 bases in between. Germline V gives CDR1 DFQATT, CDR2 SNEGSKA (reference sequence). The CDR3 is made up of 17 amino acids. CDR3 protein: CSARAMPLTGSNYGYTF. The CDR3 coding sequence is TGCAGTGCTAGGGCCATGCCCCTAACCGGGTCTAACTATGGCTACACCTTC.

Ten or more counts support this clonotype. This rearrangement joins TRBV25-1 to TRBJ1-1; maybe TRBD1 (5 bases). Germline values: CDR1 MGHDK, CDR2 SYGVNS. Trimming removed 2 bases from V and 4 bases from J, with 8 bases in between. This CDR3 has 13 residues. For the CDR3, the DNA is TGTGCCAGCAGTGAACAAACAGGCACTGAAGCTTTCTTT. Translation: CASSEQTGTEAFF.

The table lists this clonotype with many counts. V and J are TRBV7-3 and TRBJ1-1, with a tentative D call TRBD1 (5 bases). The CDR3 is 14 amino acids. The germline gives CDR1 SGHTA, CDR2 FQGTGA. V was trimmed by 5 bases and J by 11 bases, leaving 21 bases between them. As DNA, the CDR3 is TGTGCCAGCAGCAAAGACAGCACCCGGGTTGTTGCTTTCTTT. Its protein is CASSKDSTRVVAFF.

This clonotype was picked up many times. The chain couples TRBV4-3 to TRBJ1-1; TRBD1 might be the D (6 bases). Trimming removed 2 bases at V and 3 bases at J, with 13 bases between. This CDR3 is built from 15 residues. Germline assignment: CDR1 LGHNA and CDR2 YSLEER. CDR3 coding DNA: TGCGCCAGCAGCCAATGGGGACAAGGTTACACTGAAGCTTTCTTT. Protein sequence: CASSQWGQGYTEAFF.

This clonotype showed up many times. The chain carries TRBV12-3 or TRBV12-4 and TRBJ2-6, with D possibly TRBD1 on 6 matching bases. This CDR3 region has 15 residues. V lost 3 bases, J lost 2 bases, and 8 bases lay in between. The CDR3 sequence: CASSFAGAGANVLTF. CDR3 bases: TGTGCCAGCAGTTTCGCAGGGGCTGGGGCCAACGTCCTGACTTTC.

This clonotype was counted ten times or more. The CDR3 protein is CASSLAVGNQETQYF. The CDR3 region has the DNA TGTGCCAGCAGCTTAGCGGTAGGGAACCAAGAGACCCAGTACTTC. V and J are TRBV7-2 and TRBJ2-5; D unresolved. The CDR3 runs 15 residues. From germline, CDR1 is SGHTA and CDR2 FQGNSA. V gave up 0 bases and J gave up 0 bases, with 8 bases separating them.

The CDR3 region has the DNA TGTGCCAGCAGTTTCCTAGCGGGGGGGGCGGAGACCCAGTACTTC. This encodes CASSFLAGGAETQYF. The V call is TRBV28, the J call TRBJ2-5; 12 nucleotides match TRBD2. CDR3 size: 15 residues. The germline V gene encodes CDR1 MDHEN and CDR2 SYDVKM. The ends lost 3 bases at V and 5 bases at J; junction bases unmatched: 4.

At least ten counts were recorded for this clonotype. The chain couples TRBV28 to TRBJ1-1, with no clear D. The germline gives CDR1 MDHEN, CDR2 SYDVKM. The CDR3 is 13 residues long. V lost 5 bases and J lost 8, with 15 bases in between. For the CDR3, the DNA is TGTGCCAGCAGTCAATCGGACCTGGGGGAAGCTTTCTTT. As protein: CASSQSDLGEAFF.

This clonotype was recorded at least ten times. The genes are TRBV5-1 and TRBJ1-2, with D tentatively TRBD1 (6 bases). V was shortened by 4 bases and J by 6 bases, with 19 bases between the two germline ends. The V gene's germline CDR1 is SGHRS and CDR2 YFSETQ. This CDR3 comprises 15 residues. The CDR3 DNA reads as TGCGCCAGCAGCCTTGGTGTAAGGGGGATAAATGGCTACACCTTC. Its translation: CASSLGVRGINGYTF.

This clonotype was recorded at least ten times. This rearrangement joins TRBV7-4 to TRBJ2-5; TRBD1 might be the D (5 bases). The ends were cut back, 3 bases at V and 5 bases at J, with 10 bases in the middle. Germline V gene lookup returns CDR1 SGHVT and CDR2 SQSDAQ. This CDR3 contains 13 residues. Here the CDR3 reads CASSFEQAETQYF. In DNA form, the CDR3 reads TGTGCCAGCAGCTTTGAACAGGCGGAGACCCAGTACTTC.

This clonotype showed up just a few times. The rearrangement uses TRBV19 and TRBJ2-3; D is perhaps TRBD1 (6 bases). CDR3 length equals 14 residues. Germline assignment: CDR1 LNHDA and CDR2 SQIVND (reference sequence). V lost 5 bases to trimming and J lost 7 bases, with 16 bases between them. CDR3 residues: CASSVGQIRHTQYF. CDR3 in DNA: TGTGCCAGTAGTGTGGGACAAATCCGTCATACGCAGTATTTT. Full variable domain (outside the CDR3, taken from reference TRBV19 and TRBJ2-3): DGGITQSPKYLFRKEGQNVTLSCEQNLNHDAMYWYRQDPGQGLRLIYYSQIVNDFQKGDIAEGYSVSREKKESFPLTVTSAQKNPTAFYLCASSVGQIRHTQYFGPGTRLTVL.

Ten or more counts support this clonotype. The gene calls are TRBV7-2 and TRBJ2-7, with a tentative D call TRBD2 (5 bases). The CDR3 covers 11 residues. Germline assignment: CDR1 SGHTA and CDR2 FQGNSA. Trimming shortened V by 6 bases and J by 6 bases, and 9 bases separated the two germline ends. The CDR3 sequence: CASSFEGEQYF. The CDR3 region has the DNA TGTGCCAGCAGTTTCGAGGGCGAGCAGTACTTC.

This clonotype was counted many times. This rearrangement joins TRBV7-3 to TRBJ2-3; TRBD2 matches 14 bases. CDR1 SGHTA and CDR2 FQGTGA come from the germline V gene. V dropped 5 bases and J dropped 0; count of bases not matched to a gene: 13. The CDR3 totals 20 residues. The chain's CDR3 is CASSPHPPTSGGASTDTQYF. CDR3 DNA sequence: TGTGCCAGCAGCCCTCACCCACCGACTAGCGGGGGGGCAAGCACAGATACGCAGTATTTT.

This clonotype was seen repeatedly, ten times or more. The chain recombines TRBV6-1 with TRBJ1-5; D gene uncertain. V was trimmed by 3 bases and J by 3 bases, leaving 6 bases between them. The CDR3 is 13 residues long. Germline lookup yields CDR1 MNHNS and CDR2 SASEGT. The DNA of the CDR3 is TGTGCCAGCAGTGACAGTTCCAATCAGCCCCAGCATTTT. Translating gives CASSDSSNQPQHF.

This clonotype came up many times. CDR3: CASSLIPGQGGEAFF. The CDR3 DNA reads TGTGCCAGCAGCTTAATCCCGGGACAGGGAGGAGAAGCTTTCTTT. The chain carries TRBV7-3 and TRBJ1-1; TRBD1 aligns across 9 bases. The length of the CDR3 is 15 residues. CDR1 is SGHTA, CDR2 FQGTGA, per germline. V lost 1 base to trimming and J lost 8 bases; unmatched junction nucleotides: 8.

This clonotype was recorded many times. This chain uses TRBV20-1 with TRBJ2-3; TRBD2 aligns across 8 bases. The CDR3 contains 14 residues. V gave up 2 bases and J gave up 3 bases; unmatched junction bases: 4. The germline gives CDR1 DFQATT, CDR2 SNEGSKA (reference sequence). CDR3 region: CSARFGGATDTQYF. CDR3 nucleotide sequence: TGCAGTGCTAGATTCGGGGGGGCAACAGATACGCAGTATTTT.

At least ten counts were recorded for this clonotype. This chain links TRBV5-6 with TRBJ2-7; 10 nucleotides line up with TRBD2. The CDR3 has 16 amino acids. Germline-derived CDR1 and CDR2 are SGHDT and YYEEEE. The V segment lost 3 bases and the J segment 0 bases; nucleotides outside the gene matches: 6. CDR3 region: CASSSELAGSSYEQYF. The CDR3 region has the DNA TGTGCCAGCAGCTCCGAACTAGCGGGGAGCTCCTACGAGCAGTACTTC.

Ten or more counts support this clonotype. The chain recombines TRBV7-9 with TRBJ2-5, with TRBD2 identical over 8 bases. V was clipped by 5 bases and J by 6 bases; unmatched bases: 8. CDR1 and CDR2 (germline): SEHNR, FQNEAQ (reference sequence). The CDR3 length is 14 residues. Here the CDR3 DNA reads TGTGCCAGCAGCCTCGGACTAGCTAGCAAGACCCAGTACTTC. As protein: CASSLGLASKTQYF.

This clonotype was counted at least ten times. This sequence joins TRBV24-1 and TRBJ1-1, with D possibly being TRBD1 (5 bases). Trimming took 7 bases from V and 0 from J, leaving 8 bases between them. CDR1 is KGHDR, CDR2 SFDVKD, per germline. This CDR3 is 13 amino acids long. CDR3 loop: CATRDIMNTEAFF. The CDR3 nucleotides are TGTGCCACCAGGGACATCATGAACACTGAAGCTTTCTTT.

This clonotype has a count of ten or more. The chain recombines TRBV15 with TRBJ1-6, with D possibly being TRBD1 (6 bases). The CDR3 has 14 residues. V lost 0 bases, J lost 14 bases, and 14 bases lay in between. CDR1 and CDR2 from the germline V gene are LNHNV and YYDKDF (reference sequence). The CDR3 DNA reads as TGTGCCACCAGCAGAGATAGACAGGTTTCGGCCCTCCACTTT. Amino acid sequence: CATSRDRQVSALHF.

This clonotype was observed at least ten times. This chain's CDR3 is CASSLAPGAAYEQYF. CDR3 in DNA: TGTGCCAGCAGCTTAGCGCCAGGGGCGGCTTACGAGCAGTACTTC. The V and J genes are TRBV7-2 and TRBJ2-7, with a tentative D call TRBD1 (6 bases). Germline CDR1 is SGHTA and CDR2 is FQGNSA. Trimming pared 0 bases from V and 4 bases from J, leaving 13 bases between. The CDR3 is 15 amino acids. Together with reference TRBV7-2 and TRBJ2-7, the CDR3 gives the full variable domain: GAGVSQSPSNKVTEKGKDVELRCDPISGHTALYWYRQSLGQGLEFLIYFQGNSAPDKSGLPSDRFSAERTGGSVSTLTIQRTQQEDSAVYLCASSLAPGAAYEQYFGPGTRLTVT.

This clonotype has at least ten counts. The gene calls are TRBV5-1 and TRBJ1-6, with D possibly TRBD1 on 6 matching bases. Germline values: CDR1 SGHRS, CDR2 YFSETQ. The CDR3 is 18 amino acids. Trimming cost V 4 bases and J 5 bases, with 22 bases left between them. The CDR3 sequence is CASSLTGYIPRDNSPLHF. CDR3 coding DNA: TGCGCCAGCAGCCTGACAGGATATATCCCCCGGGATAATTCACCCCTCCACTTT.

This clonotype was seen at least ten times. The rearrangement uses TRBV4-1 and TRBJ2-3; D not certain. CDR1 MGHRA and CDR2 YSYEKL come from the germline V gene. The CDR3 runs 14 residues. V was shortened by 4 bases and J by 8 bases, with 16 bases between the two germline ends. The CDR3 bases are TGCGCCAGCAGCCTATTGACCGGCCCAGGTACGCAGTATTTT. Translating it yields CASSLLTGPGTQYF.

The sample holds many counts of this clonotype. The V gene is TRBV14, the J gene TRBJ1-1; D is ambiguous. This CDR3 region has 12 residues. Germline lookup yields CDR1 SGHDN and CDR2 FVKESK. Trimming removed 5 bases at V and 4 bases at J, with 8 bases between. The CDR3 nucleotides read TGTGCCAGCAGCAGGGTTCGCACTGAAGCTTTCTTT. Translated, it gives CASSRVRTEAFF.

This clonotype has ten or more counts. The rearrangement uses TRBV7-8 and TRBJ2-1, with 7 nucleotides matching TRBD1. Germline V gives CDR1 SGHVS, CDR2 FQNEAQ. V was clipped by 5 bases and J by 6 bases; unmatched bases: 10. The CDR3 is 15 amino acids. As DNA, the CDR3 is TGTGCCAGCAGCGAGGACAGGATCGTCCCCAATGAGCAGTTCTTC. Its translation: CASSEDRIVPNEQFF.

This clonotype has ten or more counts. This chain joins TRBV29-1 and TRBJ2-7; D uncertain. This CDR3 region has 12 residues. Germline V gives CDR1 SQVTM, CDR2 ANQGSEA. V lost 4 bases and J 0 bases, leaving 7 bases between the germline ends. The CDR3 here is CSVVVNSYEQYF. CDR3 bases: TGCAGCGTTGTGGTGAACTCCTACGAGCAGTACTTC.